This T cell receptor beta chain stems from a study of cytomegalovirus exposure and HLA in healthy donors (dated by TCRdb to about 2017). Context from the whole study: An earlier analysis of approximately 640 of the donors reported 250 to 350 Gb of sequence data and around 120 million unique TCR beta sequences from roughly 180 million T cells. An early release covering approximately 600 HLA-typed donors comprised around 300 gigabases of sequencing data and some 79 million unique TCR sequences. The genetic ancestry cluster associated with self-reported Caucasian donors included 81% of the 398 genotyped donors. The study aimed to test whether signatures of past pathogen exposure could be identified by cataloging public T cell receptors. The study used immunosequencing to profile the T cell repertoires of 670 or so subjects and linked those repertoires to cytomegalovirus serostatus. A separate validation cohort of roughly 120 different subjects was used in addition to the roughly 620-subject first cohort. To predict cytomegalovirus infection status, the study brought together high-throughput TCR immunosequencing, statistical association of individual TCRs with disease status, and machine learning. To study patterns of TCR occurrence, a later analysis re-analyzed previously published TCR beta repertoires from 500 to 850 donors and added high-resolution HLA genotyping. Rather than drawing on any new phenotypic data, the later analysis identified candidate immune exposures from TCR beta sequences and the way those sequences occurred across donors. In an earlier analysis of 587 of the donors, high-throughput TCR beta sequencing was used to judge whether each TCR beta V gene segment behaved as functional or pseudogenic. Alongside the repertoire data, information on donor age, sex, ethnicity and CMV serostatus was compiled. A later genetic analysis used genome-wide SNP genotypes for 398 of the 666 donors, treating that subset as a discovery cohort. All discovery cohort repertoires had been generated using a single sequencing platform. Both class I and class II loci were covered by HLA typing, at four-digit resolution. The number of typed donors differed by locus: about 620-640 for A, B, C, DRB1 and DQB1; 500 to 550 for DQA1; 606 for DPA1; and around 470 for DPB1. Roughly five DR-DQ haplotypes were treated as single units for association and clustering because of strong linkage in the cohort. On average, roughly 250,000 unique TCR beta nucleotide sequences were sequenced per donor among 350 to 400 genotyped donors of the cohort, with 15% to 20% of those sequences being non-productive. What the authors observed across the whole study: In both the original and validation cohorts, the classifier was reported to diagnose cytomegalovirus status with high specificity and sensitivity. An earlier analysis of around 540 of the donors showed that most TCR beta V segments appeared in productive rearrangements either about 90% or about 30% of the time, which broadly matched IMGT annotations. According to the authors, the approach could potentially be generalized to other disease states and immunological phenotypes. Roughly uniform sequencing depth across donors was assumed in presence/absence analyses, although this assumption may not hold. Some IMGT-functional V segments, including TRBV6-2 and TRBV6-3, could not be distinguished by the 87-base-pair reads and were therefore excluded. Compared with equally common non-associated chains, HLA-associated TCR beta chains in a later analysis were more clonally expanded and had lower generation probabilities. In vitro tests confirmed that a few of the cytomegalovirus-associated TCR beta chains recognize cytomegalovirus antigens. Specific HLA alleles were associated with 16,951 TCR beta sequences at a false discovery rate of 0.05 in a later analysis. In this cohort, only TCR beta chains were sequenced, and detectable features were limited by the absence of alpha or paired-chain data. Linkage disequilibrium might explain the correlated functional status among segregating V segments, but an unknown experimental factor could not be excluded. Because counts were too low, about 18 rarely observed V segments, including chromosome 9 orphons, were left out of the earlier analysis of a few hundred of the donors. A further reported finding was that TCR beta sequences accurately predicted the HLA-A and HLA-B alleles for most subjects in the first cohort. Most TCR sequences were seen in very few donors, while some public TCRs were found in many individuals. V-gene and J-gene trimming of TCR beta chains was associated with a missense DCLRE1C variant in a later genetic analysis, and the association was replicated in an independent cohort. The sequencing pipeline was judged likely to have produced a cluster of highly shared sequence variants as a technical artifact. When HLA alleles, especially DR and DQ, strongly co-occurred, attributing TCR associations to individual alleles was difficult. CMV serostatus was the only immune exposure information available for the cohort. According to a later analysis, most CMV-associated TCR beta chains appeared to be HLA-restricted, and the HLA associations seemed to be driven largely by CMV exposure. According to a later genetic analysis, donors in an Asian-associated ancestry cluster had fewer N-insertions in productive TCRs than the approximately 700-donor mean. HLA typing was unavailable for some donors at each locus, so association tests used only the typed subset. Several of the top co-occurrence clusters appeared to be linked to parvovirus B19, influenza, CMV and Epstein-Barr virus, according to a later analysis. A later analysis found that TCR association rates varied across HLA loci, with DRB1 alleles showing the most associated TCRs and HLA-C alleles the fewest. A total of fewer than 200 TCR beta chains were listed by the study as associated with cytomegalovirus.

The cysteine opens and the phenylalanine closes a CDR3 of 13 amino acids. Solely the CDR3 DNA is kept, with 39 bases framed from the first base. Per the germline V gene, MDHEN is the CDR1 and SYDVKM is the CDR2. V loses 6 bases, J loses 2 bases, and the germline ends lie 11 bases apart. In the case of this clone: This receptor's antigen is unknown.

The cohort comprised some 680 healthy bone marrow donors. At the time of sampling, all cohort members were nominally healthy, though unrecorded immune exposures were likely present. The donor tested CMV seropositive, placing the donor among the 290 or so seropositive members of the cohort. Every donor gave a peripheral blood sample, and the peripheral blood mononuclear cells from that sample were used for TCR beta sequencing. Genomic DNA was extracted from the blood cell samples with the Qiagen DNeasy Blood Extraction Kit. Library preparation was by the immunoSEQ multiplex PCR assay. For the multiplex PCR, a mixture combining 60 forward primers for TCR Vbeta segments and 13 reverse primers for TCR Jbeta segments was used. A multiplex PCR assay on genomic DNA amplified the CDR3 region of rearranged TCR beta genes. The Illumina HiSeq System was used to sequence the amplified TCR beta libraries as 87-base-pair reads. The source study handled its data this way. A later analysis counted about 76 million unique TCR beta chains across the 550 to 700 repertoires, and roughly 9.9 million of these chains were shared by at least two donors. To remove PCR and sequencing errors, raw reads were error-corrected and collapsed into unique sequences using a nearest-neighbor algorithm that merged closely related sequences. V, D and J gene segments were assigned by aligning CDR3 sequences to IMGT reference sequences. For a sequence to be retained, a match of at least six nucleotides to both a V gene segment and a J gene segment was required. Rearrangements were called productive when the CDR3 lacked stop codons and stayed in frame with V and J; all others were non-productive. Following IMGT convention, CDR3 was defined as the stretch from the second conserved V-encoded cysteine to the conserved J-encoded phenylalanine. The earlier analysis of 450 to 750 of the donors excluded any sequence lacking an unambiguous match to a single V gene segment. An earlier analysis of 450 to 650 of the donors called V segments functional above 56.7% productive rearrangements and segregating when the between-donor standard deviation exceeded 5%. A statistical classification framework was developed to diagnose cytomegalovirus status using the catalog of TCR beta chain sequences. In a later analysis, TCR nucleotide sequences were compared against IMGT/GENE-DB human TR gene sequences so that V and J genes could be assigned. Using the TCRdist pipeline, a later analysis assigned CDR3 sequences along with most-parsimonious VDJ recombination scenarios. A later analysis defined each TCR beta chain by its CDR3 amino acid sequence plus V-gene family, and excluded reads lacking a unique V-gene family. A later analysis removed nearly 600 highly shared, low-generation-probability nucleotide sequences to deal with suspected cross-contamination and a sequencing artifact. A later analysis calculated a clonal expansion index for each public chain from normalized within-repertoire ranks of inferred template counts. In a later analysis, generation probabilities were computed with a VDJ recombination model fitted to out-of-frame rearrangements, and the resulting probabilities were checked against IGoR. In a later analysis, TCR-TCR, TCR-HLA and TCR-CMV co-occurrence was scored with hypergeometric tests, and a repertoire-size bias correction was applied to TCR pairs. False discovery rates were estimated in a later analysis by permuting HLA or CMV assignments 20 times. In a later analysis, co-occurring TCRs were grouped with DBSCAN, and TCRdist sequence similarity was added when clustering was performed within HLA-allele-positive subsets. Repertoires with fewer than 30,000 or more than 120,000 public chains were left out of co-occurrence clustering, as were several repertoires with anomalous nucleotide sharing. The table comes from immuneACCESS by way of TCRdb, which keeps in-frame sequences with V and J called. Part of the clones is missing from these tables; in studies checked, under half for an unresolved V gene and the rest for unknown reasons. For V, J and clone size, that table is used; D and trimming come from the DNA. The sample's records list fewer than 100,000 clones. The ten largest make up 3.5% to 4% of the sample.

The TCR sequence derives from a man younger than 30 in good health and CMV-seropositive. The specimen sequenced was PBMCs. This chain is built from TRBV28 and TRBJ2-7; the best D guess is TRBD2, with 7 bases matching. The DNA is as follows: TGTGCCAGCAGGAAGGGGGGGGCCTACGAGCAGTACTTC. Its protein is CASRKGGAYEQYF. With all but the CDR3 taken from the reference TRBV28 and TRBJ2-7 genes, the full variable domain is: DVKVTQSSRYLVKRTGEKVFLECVQDMDHENMFWYRQDPGLGLRLIYFSYDVKMKEKGDIPEGYSVSREKKERFSLILESASTNQTSMYLCASRKGGAYEQYFGPGTRLTVT.